This is a list of T cell receptor beta chains from one sample in a study of blood T cell repertoires in COVID-19. The protocol was immunoSEQ multiplex PCR, while the TCRdb copy is restricted to in-frame clones and leaves out a portion. The table lists some 80,000 clones, roughly 91% of them singletons. Sequencing was done on a sample of peripheral blood. Every receptor here comes from a human donor in a cohort sampled during active COVID-19. The CDR3 runs from the conserved cysteine through the conserved F or W. The D gene is left open where the match is weak. Some rows mark clone size as missing; the rest say once, few, many or name a class of expanded clone.

abundance	d_gene	v_gene	j_gene	CDR3aa	CDR3nt
.	.	TRBV28	TRBJ2-4	CASTRVGLAKNIQYF	TGTGCCAGCACCCGAGTAGGACTAGCCAAAAACATTCAGTACTTC
.	TRBD2	TRBV19	TRBJ2-7	CASSMGGRRTYEQYF	TGTGCCAGTAGTATGGGCGGGAGGCGCACCTACGAGCAGTACTTC
.	.	TRBV28	TRBJ2-1	CASSLGGVSYNEQFF	TGTGCCAGCAGTTTGGGGGGAGTCTCCTACAATGAGCAGTTCTTC
many	TRBD1	TRBV27	TRBJ1-5	CASSLGQGWQPQHF	TGTGCCAGCAGTTTAGGACAGGGTTGGCAGCCCCAGCATTTT
.	.	TRBV3-1/TRBV3-2	TRBJ2-3	CASSQDRGDTQYF	TGTGCCAGCAGCCAAGACAGAGGAGATACGCAGTATTTT
.	.	TRBV9	TRBJ2-1	CASSVEGVLYNEQFF	TGTGCCAGCAGCGTAGAGGGGGTTCTCTACAATGAGCAGTTCTTC
.	TRBD2	TRBV3-1/TRBV3-2	TRBJ2-1	CASSETSGSGNEQFF	TGTGCCAGCAGCGAGACTAGCGGGAGCGGCAATGAGCAGTTCTTC
.	.	TRBV13	TRBJ2-3	CASSFPRTLIKPNTQYF	TGTGCCAGCAGCTTCCCCCGGACACTTATAAAACCCAATACGCAGTATTTT
.	TRBD1	TRBV28	TRBJ1-6	CASSLGVGQGDSPLHF	TGTGCCAGCAGTTTAGGAGTTGGGCAGGGGGATTCACCCCTCCACTTT
.	.	TRBV7-9	TRBJ1-6	CASSAGTYNSPLHF	TGTGCCAGCAGCGCCGGGACCTATAATTCACCCCTCCACTTT
.	TRBD1	TRBV28	TRBJ1-5	CASSLTGWNQPQHF	TGTGCCAGCAGTTTGACAGGGTGGAATCAGCCCCAGCATTTT
.	TRBD1	TRBV5-1	TRBJ2-7	CASAPRDSSYEQYF	TGCGCCAGCGCCCCCCGGGACAGCTCCTACGAGCAGTACTTC
.	.	TRBV20-1	TRBJ2-3	CSASKADTQYF	TGCAGTGCTAGCAAAGCGGATACGCAGTATTTT
.	.	TRBV4-1	TRBJ1-6	CASSQDSRFGGLYSPLHF	TGCGCCAGCAGCCAAGATTCACGTTTTGGGGGACTCTATTCACCCCTCCACTTT
.	.	TRBV2	TRBJ2-5	CASSGIGAVETQYF	TGTGCCAGCAGTGGAATAGGGGCTGTAGAGACCCAGTACTTC
.	TRBD2	TRBV5-1	TRBJ2-1	CASSLRFGRALEQFF	TGCGCCAGCAGCTTACGGTTCGGGAGGGCGCTTGAGCAGTTCTTC
.	.	TRBV5-1	TRBJ2-3	CASSLAESTDTQYF	TGCGCCAGCAGCTTAGCGGAGAGCACAGATACGCAGTATTTT
.	TRBD2	TRBV2	TRBJ2-7	CASSLSGSMNEQYF	TGTGCCAGCAGCCTTAGCGGGAGCATGAACGAGCAGTACTTC
.	.	TRBV7-9	TRBJ1-2	CASSLGEQGLYGYTF	TGTGCCAGCAGCTTAGGAGAACAGGGCCTCTATGGCTACACCTTC
.	.	TRBV24-1	TRBJ1-2	CATSERGGYGYTF	TGTGCCACCAGTGAGCGGGGTGGCTATGGCTACACCTTC
.	.	TRBV19	TRBJ1-3	CASSLLPTIPTGNTIYF	TGTGCCAGTTCTCTCCTTCCGACAATACCCACTGGAAACACCATATATTTT
few	.	TRBV27	TRBJ2-1	CASSPTGSYNEQFF	TGTGCCAGCAGTCCCACGGGATCCTACAATGAGCAGTTCTTC
.	.	TRBV6-6	TRBJ2-2	CASSYVPGAAGELFF	TGTGCCAGCAGTTACGTCCCAGGGGCAGCCGGGGAGCTGTTTTTT
.	.	TRBV19	TRBJ1-5	CASAENRVSNQPQHF	TGTGCCAGTGCCGAGAACAGGGTTAGCAATCAGCCCCAGCATTTT
few	TRBD1	TRBV5-6	TRBJ1-5	CASSFTGGANNQPQHF	TGTGCCAGCAGCTTCACAGGGGGCGCGAACAATCAGCCCCAGCATTTT
.	.	TRBV11-2	TRBJ2-7	CASSVTGNEQYF	TGTGCCAGCAGCGTAACAGGGAACGAGCAGTACTTC
.	.	TRBV7-7	TRBJ2-5	CASSLAGGTQYF	TGTGCCAGCAGCTTAGCAGGGGGGACCCAGTACTTC
.	TRBD2	TRBV28	TRBJ2-7	CASSFLGEGSSYEQYF	TGTGCCAGCAGTTTCTTGGGGGAGGGTTCCTCCTACGAGCAGTACTTC
.	.	TRBV5-6	TRBJ1-6	CASSPIGSGGSPLHF	TGTGCCAGCAGCCCGATCGGTTCGGGGGGTTCACCCCTCCACTTT
.	TRBD2	TRBV4-1	TRBJ2-7	CASSQGAAFSSGGRSSYEQYF	TGCGCCAGCAGCCAAGGGGCAGCGTTCTCTAGCGGGGGCCGCAGCTCCTACGAGCAGTACTTC
few	TRBD2	TRBV7-9	TRBJ2-7	CASSLVSGGAYEQYF	TGTGCCAGCAGCTTAGTTAGCGGGGGTGCCTACGAGCAGTACTTC
.	TRBD2	TRBV7-9	TRBJ2-7	CASSLVSGGAYEQYF	TGTGCCAGCAGCTTAGTTAGCGGGGGGGCCTACGAGCAGTACTTC
.	.	TRBV27	TRBJ2-1	CASSLGQLRSSYNEQFF	TGTGCCAGCAGTTTGGGGCAGTTGCGCAGCTCCTACAATGAGCAGTTCTTC
.	.	TRBV27	TRBJ1-6	CASSFVTGSSYNSPLHF	TGTGCCAGCAGTTTCGTCACAGGGAGCTCCTATAATTCACCCCTCCACTTT
few	.	TRBV6-5	TRBJ1-2	CASSPGNRYGYTF	TGTGCCAGCAGCCCCGGGAACAGATATGGCTACACCTTC
.	.	TRBV7-9	TRBJ2-7	CASSLSGTYGYEQYF	TGTGCCAGCAGCTTGAGTGGGACTTACGGCTACGAGCAGTACTTC